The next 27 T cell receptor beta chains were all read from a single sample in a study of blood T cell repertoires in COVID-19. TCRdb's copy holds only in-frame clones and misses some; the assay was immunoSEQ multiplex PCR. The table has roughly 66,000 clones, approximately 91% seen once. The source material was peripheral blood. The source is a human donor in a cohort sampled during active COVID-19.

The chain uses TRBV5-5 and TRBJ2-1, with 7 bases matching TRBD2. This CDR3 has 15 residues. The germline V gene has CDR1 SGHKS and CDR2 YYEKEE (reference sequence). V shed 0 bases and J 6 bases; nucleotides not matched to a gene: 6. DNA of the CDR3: TGTGCCAGCAGCTTGGAGCGGGGTTTGGGCAATGAGCAGTTCTTC. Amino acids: CASSLERGLGNEQFF.

The CDR3 is CASSLKQASGELFF. CDR3 sequence (DNA): TGTGCCAGCAGCTTAAAACAGGCTTCCGGGGAGCTGTTTTTT. This chain connects TRBV7-9 to TRBJ2-2, with D possibly TRBD1 on 5 matching bases. Trimming took off 2 bases at V and 6 bases at J, with 10 bases between the two ends. This CDR3 region has 14 residues. From germline, CDR1 is SEHNR and CDR2 FQNEAQ (reference sequence). The entire variable domain, with the rest obtained from reference TRBV7-9 and TRBJ2-2, is as follows: DTGVSQNPRHKITKRGQNVTFRCDPISEHNRLYWYRQTLGQGPEFLTYFQNEAQLEKSRLLSDRFSAERPKGSFSTLEIQRTEQGDSAMYLCASSLKQASGELFFGEGSRLTVL.

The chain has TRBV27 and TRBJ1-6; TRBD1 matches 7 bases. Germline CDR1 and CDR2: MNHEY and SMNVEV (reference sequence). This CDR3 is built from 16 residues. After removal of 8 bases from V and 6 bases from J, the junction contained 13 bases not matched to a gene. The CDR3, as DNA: TGTGCCAGCTCTCGTCCGAGGGGGCTAAGTAATTCACCCCTCCACTTT. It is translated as CASSRPRGLSNSPLHF.

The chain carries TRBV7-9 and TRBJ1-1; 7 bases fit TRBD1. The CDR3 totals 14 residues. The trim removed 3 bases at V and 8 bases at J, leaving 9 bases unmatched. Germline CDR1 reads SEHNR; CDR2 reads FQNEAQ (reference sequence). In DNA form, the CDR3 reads TGTGCCAGCAGCTTTTCGGGAGGGGGCTTAGAAGCTTTCTTT. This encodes CASSFSGGGLEAFF.

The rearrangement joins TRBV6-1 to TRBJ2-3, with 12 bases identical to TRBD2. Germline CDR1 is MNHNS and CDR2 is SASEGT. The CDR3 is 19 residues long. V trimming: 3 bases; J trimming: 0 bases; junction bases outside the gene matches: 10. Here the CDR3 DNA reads TGTGCCAGCAGTGACGCTAGCGGGAGGGCCGCGGCTAGCACAGATACGCAGTATTTT. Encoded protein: CASSDASGRAAASTDTQYF.

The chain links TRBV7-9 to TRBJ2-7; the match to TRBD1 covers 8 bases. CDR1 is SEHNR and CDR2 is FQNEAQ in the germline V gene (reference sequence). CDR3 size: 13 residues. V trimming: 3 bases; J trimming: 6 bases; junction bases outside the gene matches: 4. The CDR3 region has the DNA TGTGCCAGCAGCTTTACAGGGGGGAGCGAGCAGTACTTC. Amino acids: CASSFTGGSEQYF. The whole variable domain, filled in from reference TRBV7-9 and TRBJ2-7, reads DTGVSQNPRHKITKRGQNVTFRCDPISEHNRLYWYRQTLGQGPEFLTYFQNEAQLEKSRLLSDRFSAERPKGSFSTLEIQRTEQGDSAMYLCASSFTGGSEQYFGPGTRLTVT.

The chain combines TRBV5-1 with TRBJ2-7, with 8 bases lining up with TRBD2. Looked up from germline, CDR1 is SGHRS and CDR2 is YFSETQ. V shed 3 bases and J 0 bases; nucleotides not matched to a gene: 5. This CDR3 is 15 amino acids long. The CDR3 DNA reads TGCGCCAGCAGCTACACCGGGACTAGCTCCTACGAGCAGTACTTC. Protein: CASSYTGTSSYEQYF.

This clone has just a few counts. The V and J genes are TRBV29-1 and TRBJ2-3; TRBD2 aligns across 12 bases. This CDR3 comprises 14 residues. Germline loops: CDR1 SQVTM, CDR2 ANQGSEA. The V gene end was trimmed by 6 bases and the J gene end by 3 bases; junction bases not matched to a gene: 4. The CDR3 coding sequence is TGCAGCGTAGAGACTAGCGGGAGAACAGATACGCAGTATTTT. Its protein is CSVETSGRTDTQYF.

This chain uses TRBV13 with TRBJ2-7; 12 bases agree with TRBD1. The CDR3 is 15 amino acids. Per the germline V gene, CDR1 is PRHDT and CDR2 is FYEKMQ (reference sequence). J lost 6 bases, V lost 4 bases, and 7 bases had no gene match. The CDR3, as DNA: TGTGCCAGCAGCTCCCGGGACAGGGGGCGCTTCGAGCAGTACTTC. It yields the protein CASSSRDRGRFEQYF.

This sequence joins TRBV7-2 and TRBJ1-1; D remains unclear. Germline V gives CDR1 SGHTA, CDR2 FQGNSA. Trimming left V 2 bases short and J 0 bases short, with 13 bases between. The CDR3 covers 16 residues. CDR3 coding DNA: TGTGCCAGCAGCTTAATGGCAGGATCCATGAACACTGAAGCTTTCTTT. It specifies CASSLMAGSMNTEAFF. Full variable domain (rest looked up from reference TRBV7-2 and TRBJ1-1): GAGVSQSPSNKVTEKGKDVELRCDPISGHTALYWYRQSLGQGLEFLIYFQGNSAPDKSGLPSDRFSAERTGGSVSTLTIQRTQQEDSAVYLCASSLMAGSMNTEAFFGQGTRLTVV.

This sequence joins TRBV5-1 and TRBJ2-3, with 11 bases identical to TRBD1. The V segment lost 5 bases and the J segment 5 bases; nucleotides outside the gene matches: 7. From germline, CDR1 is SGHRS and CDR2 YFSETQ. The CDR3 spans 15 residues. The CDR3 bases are TGCGCCAGCAGGCCGGACAGGGGGCGCGGAGATACGCAGTATTTT. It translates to CASRPDRGRGDTQYF. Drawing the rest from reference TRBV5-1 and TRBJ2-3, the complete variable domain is KAGVTQTPRYLIKTRGQQVTLSCSPISGHRSVSWYQQTPGQGLQFLFEYFSETQRNKGNFPGRFSGRQFSNSRSEMNVSTLELGDSALYLCASRPDRGRGDTQYFGPGTRLTVL.

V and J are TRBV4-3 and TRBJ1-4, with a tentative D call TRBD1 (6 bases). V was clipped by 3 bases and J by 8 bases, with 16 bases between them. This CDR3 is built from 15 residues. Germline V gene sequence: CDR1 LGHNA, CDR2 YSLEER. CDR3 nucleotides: TGCGCCAGCAGCCAGGGTACAGGGTTTAGGGAAAAACTGTTTTTT. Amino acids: CASSQGTGFREKLFF.

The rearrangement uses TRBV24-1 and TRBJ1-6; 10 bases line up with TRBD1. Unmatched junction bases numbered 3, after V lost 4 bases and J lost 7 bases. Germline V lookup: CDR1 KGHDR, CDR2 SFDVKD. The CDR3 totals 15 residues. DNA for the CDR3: TGTGCCACCAGTGACGGGGGACAGGGGAATTCACCCCTCCACTTT. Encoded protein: CATSDGGQGNSPLHF.

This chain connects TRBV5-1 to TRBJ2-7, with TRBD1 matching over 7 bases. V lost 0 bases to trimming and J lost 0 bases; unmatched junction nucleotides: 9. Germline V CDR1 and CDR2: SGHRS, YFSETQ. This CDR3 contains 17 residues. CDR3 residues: CASSLEGTVGRSYEQYF. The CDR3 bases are TGCGCCAGCAGCTTGGAGGGGACAGTTGGGCGCTCCTACGAGCAGTACTTC.

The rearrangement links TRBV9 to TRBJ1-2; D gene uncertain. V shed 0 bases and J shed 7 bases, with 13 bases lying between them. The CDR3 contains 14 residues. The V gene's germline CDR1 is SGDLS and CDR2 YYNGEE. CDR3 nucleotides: TGTGCCAGCAGCGTAGCTGAGGGATTCGGTGGCTACACCTTC. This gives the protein CASSVAEGFGGYTF.

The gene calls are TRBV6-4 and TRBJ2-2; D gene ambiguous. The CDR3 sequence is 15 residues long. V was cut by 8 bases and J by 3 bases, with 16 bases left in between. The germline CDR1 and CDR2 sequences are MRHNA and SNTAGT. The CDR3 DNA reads TGTGCCAGCGCCCCAAGCTCCGGTGACACCGGGGAGCTGTTTTTT. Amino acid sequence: CASAPSSGDTGELFF.

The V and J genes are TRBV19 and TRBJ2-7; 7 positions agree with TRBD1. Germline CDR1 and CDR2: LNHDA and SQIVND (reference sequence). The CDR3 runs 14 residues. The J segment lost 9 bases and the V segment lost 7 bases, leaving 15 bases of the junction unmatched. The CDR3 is CASNKGRDSSRQYF. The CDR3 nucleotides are TGTGCCAGTAACAAAGGCCGGGACAGTTCTCGGCAGTACTTC.

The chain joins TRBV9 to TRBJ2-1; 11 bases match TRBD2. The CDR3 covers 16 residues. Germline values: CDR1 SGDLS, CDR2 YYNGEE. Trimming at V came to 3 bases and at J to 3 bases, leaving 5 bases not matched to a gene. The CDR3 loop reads CASSGGLAEIYNEQFF. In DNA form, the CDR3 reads TGTGCCAGCAGCGGGGGACTAGCGGAGATCTACAATGAGCAGTTCTTC.

The CDR3 nucleotides read TGTGCCAGCAGTTGGACAGGGTGGACCGGGGAGCTGTTTTTT. Translation gives CASSWTGWTGELFF. The chain couples TRBV27 to TRBJ2-2, with 8 bases fitting TRBD1. After removal of 4 bases from V and 5 bases from J, the junction contained 3 bases not matched to a gene. Germline CDR1 and CDR2: MNHEY and SMNVEV (reference sequence). The CDR3 runs to 14 residues.

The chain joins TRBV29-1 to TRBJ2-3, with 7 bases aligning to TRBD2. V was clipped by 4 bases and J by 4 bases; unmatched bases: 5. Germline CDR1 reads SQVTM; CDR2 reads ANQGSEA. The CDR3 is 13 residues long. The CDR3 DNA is TGCAGCGTTGTAGGGACTATCCCAGATACGCAGTATTTT. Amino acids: CSVVGTIPDTQYF.

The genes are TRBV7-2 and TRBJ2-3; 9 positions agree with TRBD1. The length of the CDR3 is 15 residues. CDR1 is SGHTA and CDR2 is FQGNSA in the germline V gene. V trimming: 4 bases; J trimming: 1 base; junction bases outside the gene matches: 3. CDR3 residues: CASSSRDRGTDTQYF. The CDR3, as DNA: TGTGCCAGCAGCTCCCGGGACAGGGGCACAGATACGCAGTATTTT.

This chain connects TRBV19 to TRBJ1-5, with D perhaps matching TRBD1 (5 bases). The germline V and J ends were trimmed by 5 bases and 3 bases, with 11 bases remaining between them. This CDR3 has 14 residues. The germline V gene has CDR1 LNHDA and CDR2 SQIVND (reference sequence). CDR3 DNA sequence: TGTGCCAGTAGTTTTAGGGGATCCAATCAGCCCCAGCATTTT. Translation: CASSFRGSNQPQHF.

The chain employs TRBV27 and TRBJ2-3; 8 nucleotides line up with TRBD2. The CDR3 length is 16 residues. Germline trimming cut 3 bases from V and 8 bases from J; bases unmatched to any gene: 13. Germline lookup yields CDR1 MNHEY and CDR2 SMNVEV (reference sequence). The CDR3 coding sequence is TGTGCCAGCAGTTTCACCACAGGAACCGGGGGGGGTACGCAGTATTTT. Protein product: CASSFTTGTGGGTQYF.

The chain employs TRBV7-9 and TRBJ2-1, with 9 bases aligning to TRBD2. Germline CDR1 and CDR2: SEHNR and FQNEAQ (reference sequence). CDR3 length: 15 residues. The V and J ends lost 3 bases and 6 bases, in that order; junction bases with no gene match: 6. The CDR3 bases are TGTGCCAGCAGCTTCTTAGCGGGAGTGTCCAATGAGCAGTTCTTC. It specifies CASSFLAGVSNEQFF.

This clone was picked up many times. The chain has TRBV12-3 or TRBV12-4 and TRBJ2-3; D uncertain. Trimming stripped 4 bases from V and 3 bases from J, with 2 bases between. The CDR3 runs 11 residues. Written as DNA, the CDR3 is TGTGCCAGCAGTTCAACAGATACGCAGTATTTT. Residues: CASSSTDTQYF.

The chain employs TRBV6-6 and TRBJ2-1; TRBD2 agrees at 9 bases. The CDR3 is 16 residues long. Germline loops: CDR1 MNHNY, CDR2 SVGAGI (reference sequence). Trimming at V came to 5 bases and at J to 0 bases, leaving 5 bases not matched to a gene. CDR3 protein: CASSRGGGLSYNEQFF. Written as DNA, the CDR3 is TGTGCCAGCAGTCGCGGGGGGGGTCTCTCCTACAATGAGCAGTTCTTC.

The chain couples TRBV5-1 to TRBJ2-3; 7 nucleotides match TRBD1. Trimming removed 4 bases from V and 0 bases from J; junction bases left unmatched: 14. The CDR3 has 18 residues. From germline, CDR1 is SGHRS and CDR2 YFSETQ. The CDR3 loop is CASSRERQGATSTDTQYF. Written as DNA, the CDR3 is TGCGCCAGCAGCCGGGAACGACAGGGCGCAACTAGCACAGATACGCAGTATTTT. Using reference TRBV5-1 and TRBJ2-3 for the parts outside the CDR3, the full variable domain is KAGVTQTPRYLIKTRGQQVTLSCSPISGHRSVSWYQQTPGQGLQFLFEYFSETQRNKGNFPGRFSGRQFSNSRSEMNVSTLELGDSALYLCASSRERQGATSTDTQYFGPGTRLTVL.